Below, 24 T cell receptor beta chains from the same sample are listed, as sequenced in a study of radiotherapy plus CTLA-4 blockade in lung cancer. Profiled with immunoSEQ multiplex PCR; TCRdb holds only in-frame clones, not every one. Among about 59,000 clones, around three quarters were seen once, and the ten largest hold approximately 8.3%. This specimen was peripheral blood, taken from a patient treated with radiotherapy plus ipilimumab. These receptors came from a human donor with non-small cell lung cancer whose response to radiotherapy plus ipilimumab could not be evaluated.

This chain links TRBV7-9 with TRBJ2-1; maybe TRBD2 (7 bases). Trimming removed 5 bases from V and 6 bases from J, with 20 bases in between. The CDR3 extends over 16 amino acids. Germline lookup yields CDR1 SEHNR and CDR2 FQNEAQ (reference sequence). For the CDR3, the DNA is TGTGCCAGCAGCCCTCTTAGGGGGAGGGCCGGCAATGAGCAGTTCTTC. Amino acid sequence: CASSPLRGRAGNEQFF.

This clone was observed a single time. This sequence joins TRBV5-1 and TRBJ1-3, with D possibly TRBD1 on 5 matching bases. The CDR3 spans 18 residues. Germline CDR1 reads SGHRS; CDR2 reads YFSETQ. Trimming stripped 4 bases from V and 1 base from J, with 21 bases between. The DNA for the CDR3 is TGCGCCAGCAGCCCCAGCGCCAGTGGGGCAGGATCTGGAAACACCATATATTTT. Amino acids: CASSPSASGAGSGNTIYF.

The chain couples TRBV13 to TRBJ2-7; TRBD2 agrees at 8 bases. The CDR3 totals 15 residues. Germline trimming cut 5 bases from V and 6 bases from J; bases unmatched to any gene: 12. Germline loops: CDR1 PRHDT, CDR2 FYEKMQ (reference sequence). The CDR3 loop is CASSQDGGVWAEQYF. CDR3 DNA sequence: TGTGCCAGCAGCCAAGACGGGGGGGTTTGGGCCGAGCAGTACTTC.

This chain connects TRBV28 to TRBJ2-7, with D possibly being TRBD1 (5 bases). V shed 4 bases and J shed 2 bases, with 12 bases lying between them. CDR1 and CDR2 from the germline V gene are MDHEN and SYDVKM. CDR3 size: 14 residues. CDR3 sequence: CASSSQGPTYEQYF. CDR3 coding DNA: TGTGCCAGCAGTTCCCAGGGCCCCACCTACGAGCAGTACTTC.

The rearrangement uses TRBV19 and TRBJ1-2, with a tentative D call TRBD1 (5 bases). The ends were cut back, 5 bases at V and 2 bases at J, with 12 bases in the middle. The CDR3 sequence is 14 residues long. Germline loops: CDR1 LNHDA, CDR2 SQIVND (reference sequence). The CDR3 nucleotides read TGTGCCAGTAGTCAGGGCCTTTTAAACTATGGCTACACCTTC. This gives the protein CASSQGLLNYGYTF.

V is TRBV4-1 and J is TRBJ2-3, with D unclear. The CDR3 loop spans 15 amino acids. Germline CDR1 reads MGHRA; CDR2 reads YSYEKL. The V end lost 0 bases, the J end lost 3 bases, and 10 bases lay between the germline ends. DNA of the CDR3: TGCGCCAGCAGCCAAGATTTGCGTTCAACAGATACGCAGTATTTT. Its translation: CASSQDLRSTDTQYF.

The sample holds one count of this clone. The chain employs TRBV27 and TRBJ2-7; TRBD1 agrees at 9 bases. The germline gives CDR1 MNHEY, CDR2 SMNVEV (reference sequence). The trim removed 0 bases at V and 3 bases at J, leaving 9 bases unmatched. This CDR3 has 17 amino acids. CDR3 protein: CASSLSPPGQGDYEQYF. The CDR3 DNA reads TGTGCCAGCAGTTTATCCCCCCCGGGACAGGGTGACTACGAGCAGTACTTC.

This rearrangement joins TRBV7-8 to TRBJ1-4; no firm D call. Germline CDR1 is SGHVS and CDR2 is FQNEAQ. V was shortened by 5 bases and J by 8 bases, with 18 bases between the two germline ends. CDR3 size: 15 residues. CDR3 nucleotides: TGTGCCAGCAGCCCCCGGGTCCCGGGAGACGAAAAACTGTTTTTT. Protein product: CASSPRVPGDEKLFF.

This rearrangement joins TRBV9 to TRBJ1-2, with 12 bases fitting TRBD1. V gave up 7 bases and J gave up 7 bases; unmatched junction bases: 5. CDR1 is SGDLS and CDR2 is YYNGEE in the germline V gene. This CDR3 is 13 amino acids long. In DNA, the CDR3 is TGTGCCAGCCGGGGGACAGGGGGCTCTGGCTACACCTTC. Amino acid sequence: CASRGTGGSGYTF.

As for this clone: One junction end does not reproduce the germline sequence, and a read error may be involved. The chain joins TRBV19 to TRBJ2-5; 8 nucleotides match TRBD2. Germline CDR1 LNHDA, CDR2 SQIVND (reference sequence). The CDR3 spans 18 residues. The CDR3 DNA sequence: TGTGCCAGTAGTATAAGGACTAGCTCATTTACCTACCAAGAGACCCAGAACTTC. It codes for CASSIRTSSFTYQETQNF. Supplemented by reference TRBV19 and TRBJ2-5, the full variable domain reads DGGITQSPKYLFRKEGQNVTLSCEQNLNHDAMYWYRQDPGQGLRLIYYSQIVNDFQKGDIAEGYSVSREKKESFPLTVTSAQKNPTAFYLCASSIRTSSFTYQETQNFGPGTRLLVL.

Comments on this clone: A read error may produce the germline difference seen at one junction end. The chain recombines TRBV18 with TRBJ2-1; 7 nucleotides align to TRBD2. The length of the CDR3 is 15 residues. Germline assignment: CDR1 KGHSH and CDR2 LQKENI. The CDR3 bases are TGTGCCGGCTCACCACCGGTTTATGGGGAGGGTGAGCAGTTCTTC. Protein: CAGSPPVYGEGEQFF.

This clone was counted between two and nine times. The chain combines TRBV10-3 with TRBJ2-1; 8 nucleotides agree with TRBD2. The V gene end was trimmed by 3 bases and the J gene end by 3 bases; junction bases not matched to a gene: 7. Looked up from germline, CDR1 is ENHRY and CDR2 is SYGVKD. The length of the CDR3 is 16 residues. In DNA form, the CDR3 reads TGTGCCATCAGTGATGGCGGGAGGAACATCTACAATGAGCAGTTCTTC. Its protein product is CAISDGGRNIYNEQFF.

The chain carries TRBV28 and TRBJ1-1, with 7 bases fitting TRBD1. CDR1 is MDHEN, CDR2 SYDVKM, per germline. The CDR3 extends over 15 amino acids. Trimming removed 8 bases from V and 5 bases from J; junction bases left unmatched: 14. CDR3 coding DNA: TGTGCCAGCGGAACCCAGACAGGGAGCGGAACTGAAGCTTTCTTT. This codes for CASGTQTGSGTEAFF.

The chain has TRBV7-9 and TRBJ2-7; D gene ambiguous. V was cut by 3 bases and J by 0 bases, with 15 bases left in between. In germline, CDR1 is SEHNR, CDR2 FQNEAQ (reference sequence). There are 16 residues in the CDR3. The CDR3: CASSFSWVAGSYEQYF. DNA for the CDR3: TGTGCCAGCAGCTTTTCGTGGGTCGCAGGCTCCTACGAGCAGTACTTC.

This clone is medium-sized by share. V gene TRBV19 combines with J gene TRBJ1-5, with D possibly TRBD1 on 5 matching bases. V was pared by 3 bases and J by 5 bases, with 20 bases between. The CDR3 loop spans 17 amino acids. Germline CDR1 and CDR2: LNHDA and SQIVND (reference sequence). Here the CDR3 reads CASSISPRGIGDQPQHF. CDR3 bases: TGTGCCAGTAGTATCTCGCCCCGGGGGATCGGGGATCAGCCCCAGCATTTT.

The gene calls are TRBV27 and TRBJ2-2; tentatively, D is TRBD1 (5 bases). The V end lost 2 bases, the J end lost 5 bases, and 12 bases lay between the germline ends. The CDR3 is 15 amino acids. Germline lookup yields CDR1 MNHEY and CDR2 SMNVEV (reference sequence). The CDR3: CASSLQGLGTGELFF. The CDR3 DNA sequence: TGTGCCAGCAGTTTACAGGGTCTGGGGACCGGGGAGCTGTTTTTT.

This sequence joins TRBV6-1 and TRBJ1-1; tentative D call: TRBD1 (6 bases). Germline V gene lookup returns CDR1 MNHNS and CDR2 SASEGT. CDR3 size: 15 residues. V shed 4 bases and J shed 5 bases, with 17 bases lying between them. CDR3 DNA: TGTGCCAGCAGTGGGGTGACAGGTCTGGGGACTGAAGCTTTCTTT. It encodes CASSGVTGLGTEAFF.

The chain employs TRBV30 and TRBJ1-6, with D possibly TRBD1 on 5 matching bases. Per the germline V gene, CDR1 is GTSNPN and CDR2 is SVGIG (reference sequence). Trimming shortened V by 2 bases and J by 4 bases, and 12 bases separated the two germline ends. The CDR3 is 15 amino acids. The CDR3 DNA follows: TGTGCCTGGAGTTCCCGGGGGGAGTATAATTCACCCCTCCACTTT. Its translation: CAWSSRGEYNSPLHF.

The chain employs TRBV10-2 and TRBJ1-4, with TRBD1 identical over 7 bases. The CDR3 runs 15 residues. CDR1 is WSHSY, CDR2 SAAADI, per germline. J lost 8 bases, V lost 5 bases, and 11 bases had no gene match. The CDR3 DNA reads as TGCGCCAGCAGTAGCCTTGACAGGGATGAAGAAAAACTGTTTTTT. Translation gives CASSSLDRDEEKLFF.

CDR3 sequence reads: CASRLAGVGTDTQYF. The CDR3 DNA sequence: TGTGCCAGCAGGCTAGCGGGAGTTGGCACAGATACGCAGTATTTT. The chain is built from TRBV2 and TRBJ2-3; TRBD2 matches at 10 bases. Unmatched junction bases numbered 4, after V lost 6 bases and J lost 1 base. The CDR3 covers 15 residues. The germline CDR1 and CDR2 sequences are SNHLY and FYNNEI. The full variable domain, rest sourced from reference TRBV2 and TRBJ2-3, is EPEVTQTPSHQVTQMGQEVILRCVPISNHLYFYWYRQILGQKVEFLVSFYNNEISEKSEIFDDQFSVERPDGSNFTLKIRSTKLEDSAMYFCASRLAGVGTDTQYFGPGTRLTVL.

The V gene is TRBV27, the J gene TRBJ2-5, with 8 bases identical to TRBD1. CDR3 length equals 16 residues. CDR1 is MNHEY, CDR2 SMNVEV, per germline (reference sequence). V shed 1 base, J shed 1 base, and the junction held 5 bases outside the gene matches. The CDR3 loop is CASSLFRGQTQETQYF. The CDR3 nucleotides read TGTGCCAGCAGTTTATTCAGGGGGCAAACCCAAGAGACCCAGTACTTC.

The chain combines TRBV7-3 with TRBJ2-3; 7 positions agree with TRBD1. Germline V gene lookup returns CDR1 SGHTA and CDR2 FQGTGA. Losses at the gene ends were 5 bases for V and 6 bases for J; bases not matched to a gene: 8. The CDR3 is 14 amino acids. Written as DNA, the CDR3 is TGTGCCAGCAGCCCGGACAGGTCAGGGGATACGCAGTATTTT. As protein: CASSPDRSGDTQYF. Full variable domain (outside the CDR3, taken from reference TRBV7-3 and TRBJ2-3): GAGVSQTPSNKVTEKGKYVELRCDPISGHTALYWYRQSLGQGPEFLIYFQGTGAADDSGLPNDRFFAVRPEGSVSTLKIQRTERGDSAVYLCASSPDRSGDTQYFGPGTRLTVL.

The chain has TRBV10-3 and TRBJ2-1, with TRBD2 matching over 10 bases. The trim removed 6 bases at V and 8 bases at J, leaving 13 bases unmatched. This CDR3 spans 16 amino acids. Germline CDR1 is ENHRY and CDR2 is SYGVKD. The CDR3 is CAISAVSGGASHEQFF. The DNA of the CDR3 is TGTGCCATCAGCGCCGTCAGCGGGGGGGCCAGCCATGAGCAGTTCTTC.

V gene TRBV6-5 combines with J gene TRBJ1-2; 9 bases align to TRBD1. From germline, CDR1 is MNHEY and CDR2 SVGAGI. With 6 bases clipped from V and 3 bases from J, the junction kept 5 bases outside the gene matches. The CDR3 runs to 14 residues. Written as DNA, the CDR3 is TGTGCCAGCAGCGAGACAGGGGGGGACTATGGCTACACCTTC. Amino acid sequence: CASSETGGDYGYTF.